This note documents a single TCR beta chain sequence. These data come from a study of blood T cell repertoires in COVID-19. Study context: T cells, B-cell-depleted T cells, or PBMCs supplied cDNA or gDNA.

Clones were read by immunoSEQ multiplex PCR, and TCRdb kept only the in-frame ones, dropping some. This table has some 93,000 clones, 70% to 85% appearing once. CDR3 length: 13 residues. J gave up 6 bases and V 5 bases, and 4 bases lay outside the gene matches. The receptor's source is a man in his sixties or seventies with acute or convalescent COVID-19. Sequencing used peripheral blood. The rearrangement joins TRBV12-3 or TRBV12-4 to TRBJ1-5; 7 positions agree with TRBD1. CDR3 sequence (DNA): TGTGCCAGCAGTAGGGACAGTAGTCAGCCCCAGCATTTT. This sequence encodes CASSRDSSQPQHF.